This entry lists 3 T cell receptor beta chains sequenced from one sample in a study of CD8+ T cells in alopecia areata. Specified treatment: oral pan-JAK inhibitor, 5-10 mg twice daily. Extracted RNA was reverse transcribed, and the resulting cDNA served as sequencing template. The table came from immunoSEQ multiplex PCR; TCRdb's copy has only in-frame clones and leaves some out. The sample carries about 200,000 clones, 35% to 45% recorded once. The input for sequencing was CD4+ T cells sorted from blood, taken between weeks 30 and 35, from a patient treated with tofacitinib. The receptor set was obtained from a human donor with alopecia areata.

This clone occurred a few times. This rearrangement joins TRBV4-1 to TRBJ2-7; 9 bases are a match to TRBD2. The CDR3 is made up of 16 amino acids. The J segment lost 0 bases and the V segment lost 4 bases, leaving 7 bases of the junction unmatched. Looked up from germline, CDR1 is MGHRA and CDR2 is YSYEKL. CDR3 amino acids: CASSPLAGRFSYEQYF. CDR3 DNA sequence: TGCGCCAGCAGCCCGCTAGCGGGGCGGTTCTCCTACGAGCAGTACTTC.

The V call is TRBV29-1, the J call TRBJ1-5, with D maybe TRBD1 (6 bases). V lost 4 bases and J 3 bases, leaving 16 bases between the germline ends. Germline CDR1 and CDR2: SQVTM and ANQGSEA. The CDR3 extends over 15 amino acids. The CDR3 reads CSVGAGAGFNQPQHF. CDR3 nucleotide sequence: TGCAGCGTTGGGGCAGGGGCAGGGTTCAATCAGCCCCAGCATTTT.

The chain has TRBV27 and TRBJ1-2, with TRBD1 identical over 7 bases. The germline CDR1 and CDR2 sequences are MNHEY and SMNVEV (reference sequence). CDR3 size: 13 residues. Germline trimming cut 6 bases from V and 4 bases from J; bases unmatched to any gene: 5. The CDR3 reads CASSHDRVYGYTF. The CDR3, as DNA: TGTGCCAGCAGCCACGACAGGGTCTATGGCTACACCTTC.